The 13 T cell receptor beta chains listed next were all sequenced from one sample in a study of T cell responses to AZD1222 COVID-19 vaccine. Here immunoSEQ multiplex PCR was the method, and the copy in TCRdb shows in-frame clones only, minus some. The table lists 95,000 to 130,000 clones, 85% to 90% of them singletons. The sample here was peripheral blood, taken on day 0 of AZD1222 vaccination. The receptors derive from an adult in good health.

This sequence joins TRBV7-2 and TRBJ1-1, with D maybe TRBD1 (6 bases). The length of the CDR3 is 13 residues. V was clipped by 10 bases and J by 2 bases, with 14 bases between them. Germline loops: CDR1 SGHTA, CDR2 FQGNSA. This chain's CDR3 is CATQQGGNTEAFF. CDR3 bases: TGTGCCACCCAACAGGGAGGAAACACTGAAGCTTTCTTT. The whole variable domain, filled in from reference TRBV7-2 and TRBJ1-1, reads GAGVSQSPSNKVTEKGKDVELRCDPISGHTALYWYRQSLGQGLEFLIYFQGNSAPDKSGLPSDRFSAERTGGSVSTLTIQRTQQEDSAVYLCATQQGGNTEAFFGQGTRLTVV.

V is TRBV4-2 and J is TRBJ1-2; possibly TRBD1 for D (5 bases). The CDR3 runs 16 residues. V lost 1 base and J lost 5, with 17 bases in between. CDR1 LGHNA and CDR2 YNFKEQ come from the germline V gene. CDR3: CASSQGGAGTRYGYTF. DNA of the CDR3: TGTGCCAGCAGCCAAGGAGGGGCAGGCACCCGGTATGGCTACACCTTC.

V usage is TRBV28 and J usage is TRBJ1-2; D is possibly TRBD1 (5 bases). Germline V gene sequence: CDR1 MDHEN, CDR2 SYDVKM. V gave up 4 bases and J gave up 4 bases, with 13 bases separating them. The CDR3 contains 14 residues. As DNA, the CDR3 is TGTGCCAGCAGTTCTTGGGGGGAGTTCTATGGCTACACCTTC. It is translated as CASSSWGEFYGYTF.

The chain couples TRBV9 to TRBJ2-7; D is unclear. V lost 4 bases and J 5 bases, leaving 13 bases between the germline ends. The germline CDR1 and CDR2 sequences are SGDLS and YYNGEE. The CDR3 has 13 amino acids. The CDR3 DNA sequence: TGTGCCAGCAGCCCCCCGGCGAGCGACGAGCAGTACTTC. This codes for CASSPPASDEQYF.

The J gene is TRBJ2-5, the V gene TRBV24-1; D is uncertain. The V end lost 2 bases, the J end lost 2 bases, and 11 bases lay between the germline ends. Per the germline V gene, CDR1 is KGHDR and CDR2 is SFDVKD. The CDR3 has 15 amino acids. CDR3 DNA sequence: TGTGCCACCAGTGATTCATATTATAATCAAGAGACCCAGTACTTC. Its translation: CATSDSYYNQETQYF.

The V call is TRBV7-7, the J call TRBJ2-1, with D perhaps matching TRBD2 (6 bases). V was trimmed by 1 base and J by 2 bases, leaving 9 bases between them. There are 15 residues in the CDR3. Germline lookup yields CDR1 SSHAT and CDR2 FNYEAQ (reference sequence). CDR3 sequence reads: CASSLVGGTYNEQFF. The CDR3 DNA reads TGTGCCAGCAGCTTAGTCGGGGGTACCTACAATGAGCAGTTCTTC.

V and J are TRBV5-8 and TRBJ1-6, with no clear D. The CDR3 contains 14 residues. Germline CDR1 and CDR2: SGHTS and YDEGEE. Trimming removed 1 base at V and 9 bases at J, with 11 bases between. The CDR3 sequence: CASSLLGASSPLHF. In DNA form, the CDR3 reads TGTGCCAGCAGCTTGTTAGGAGCTAGTTCACCCCTCCACTTT.

This clone was counted a few times. J is TRBJ1-2 and V is TRBV12-3 or TRBV12-4, with TRBD1 as a possible D gene (5 bases). The CDR3 is made up of 12 amino acids. V lost 4 bases and J 8 bases, leaving 11 bases between the germline ends. CDR3 in amino acids: CASSSTRQGYTF. In nucleotides, the CDR3 is TGTGCCAGCAGTTCCACCAGACAGGGCTACACCTTC.

The chain combines TRBV28 with TRBJ1-6, with 8 bases matching TRBD1. Looked up from germline, CDR1 is MDHEN and CDR2 is SYDVKM. This CDR3 region has 15 residues. V lost 1 base and J lost 8; bases outside the gene matches: 4. The CDR3: CASSLSGGSYSPLHF. CDR3 DNA: TGTGCCAGCAGTTTATCAGGGGGCAGTTATTCACCCCTCCACTTT.

This chain uses TRBV7-9 with TRBJ1-2; a possible D gene is TRBD1 (5 bases). Germline V gives CDR1 SEHNR, CDR2 FQNEAQ (reference sequence). Deletions cut 0 bases from V and 8 bases from J, with 19 bases between. CDR3 size: 16 residues. The CDR3 DNA is TGTGCCAGCAGCTTAGCCGGAGCAGGGAACTTCGAGGGCTACACCTTC. Encoded protein: CASSLAGAGNFEGYTF.

This chain links TRBV2 with TRBJ1-4, with D hard to call. V lost 7 bases and J lost 3, with 18 bases in between. CDR1 is SNHLY, CDR2 FYNNEI, per germline. The CDR3 is made up of 16 amino acids. The CDR3 loop reads CASMRNPTSANEKLFF. CDR3 nucleotides: TGTGCCAGCATGAGGAATCCAACATCGGCTAATGAAAAACTGTTTTTT.

J is TRBJ2-1 and V is TRBV9, with 9 bases aligning to TRBD2. Per the germline V gene, CDR1 is SGDLS and CDR2 is YYNGEE. CDR3 size: 16 residues. J gave up 2 bases and V 5 bases, and 8 bases lay outside the gene matches. The CDR3: CASSTGLAYAYNEQFF. CDR3 nucleotides: TGTGCCAGCAGTACTGGACTAGCGTACGCCTACAATGAGCAGTTCTTC.

This clone has only one observation. The chain joins TRBV19 to TRBJ1-2, with 9 bases lining up with TRBD1. Per germline, CDR1 LNHDA and CDR2 SQIVND (reference sequence). There are 16 residues in the CDR3. V trimming: 6 bases; J trimming: 2 bases; junction bases outside the gene matches: 10. The CDR3 DNA reads TGTGCCAGTAGGATGGACGGGACAGGGAGGAACTATGGCTACACCTTC. Residues: CASRMDGTGRNYGYTF. Complete variable domain (other parts from reference TRBV19 and TRBJ1-2): DGGITQSPKYLFRKEGQNVTLSCEQNLNHDAMYWYRQDPGQGLRLIYYSQIVNDFQKGDIAEGYSVSREKKESFPLTVTSAQKNPTAFYLCASRMDGTGRNYGYTFGSGTRLTVV.